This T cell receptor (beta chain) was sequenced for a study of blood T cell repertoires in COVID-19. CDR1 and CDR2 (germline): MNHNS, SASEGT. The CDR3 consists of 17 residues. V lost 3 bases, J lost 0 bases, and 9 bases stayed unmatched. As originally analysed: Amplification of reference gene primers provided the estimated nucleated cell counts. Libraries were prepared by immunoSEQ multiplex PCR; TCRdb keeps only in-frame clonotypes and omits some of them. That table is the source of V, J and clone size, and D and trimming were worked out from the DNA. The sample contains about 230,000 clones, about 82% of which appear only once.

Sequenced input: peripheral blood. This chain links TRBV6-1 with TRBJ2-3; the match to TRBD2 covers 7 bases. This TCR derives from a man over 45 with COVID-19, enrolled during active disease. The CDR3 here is CASSDRLAVPSTDTQYF. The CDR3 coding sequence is TGTGCCAGCAGTGATAGGCTAGCGGTACCGAGCACAGATACGCAGTATTTT.